Described below is a single TCR beta chain sequence and its context. The sample originates from a study of control samples from healthy donors and cancer patients. Using immunoSEQ multiplex PCR, the repertoire was profiled, and TCRdb retains in-frame clones only, with some absent. The sample carries 100,000 to 120,000 clones, 88% recorded once. The V and J ends lost 6 bases and 9 bases, in that order; junction bases with no gene match: 7. CDR1 is LGHDT and CDR2 is YNNKEL in the germline V gene (reference sequence). CDR3 length: 13 residues. The receptor's source is a woman aged 60-75 years with lung cancer. The chain uses TRBV3-1 (or the pseudogene TRBV3-2) and TRBJ2-1; 8 bases align to TRBD1. The source material was PBMCs. CDR3 nucleotide sequence: TGTGCCAGCAGAGGGACAGGCCATGGTGAGCAGTTCTTC. Its translation: CASRGTGHGEQFF.